The following is a T cell receptor beta chain sequence with its context. Libraries were prepared by immunoSEQ multiplex PCR; TCRdb keeps only in-frame clonotypes and omits some of them. The sample lists about 70,000 clones, more than 75% seen once, with roughly 12% in the top ten. Trimming took 0 bases from V and 5 from J, leaving 7 bases between them. Per germline, CDR1 SNHLY and CDR2 FYNNEI. The length of the CDR3 is 13 residues. The data stem from a study of blood T cell repertoires in COVID-19. The rearrangement joins TRBV2 to TRBJ1-1; no clear D. This sequence was found in a human donor in a cohort sampled during active COVID-19. The specimen sequenced was peripheral blood. The CDR3 here is CASSEARWTEAFF. The CDR3 nucleotides read TGTGCCAGCAGTGAAGCGAGATGGACTGAAGCTTTCTTT. Full variable domain (rest looked up from reference TRBV2 and TRBJ1-1): EPEVTQTPSHQVTQMGQEVILRCVPISNHLYFYWYRQILGQKVEFLVSFYNNEISEKSEIFDDQFSVERPDGSNFTLKIRSTKLEDSAMYFCASSEARWTEAFFGQGTRLTVV.